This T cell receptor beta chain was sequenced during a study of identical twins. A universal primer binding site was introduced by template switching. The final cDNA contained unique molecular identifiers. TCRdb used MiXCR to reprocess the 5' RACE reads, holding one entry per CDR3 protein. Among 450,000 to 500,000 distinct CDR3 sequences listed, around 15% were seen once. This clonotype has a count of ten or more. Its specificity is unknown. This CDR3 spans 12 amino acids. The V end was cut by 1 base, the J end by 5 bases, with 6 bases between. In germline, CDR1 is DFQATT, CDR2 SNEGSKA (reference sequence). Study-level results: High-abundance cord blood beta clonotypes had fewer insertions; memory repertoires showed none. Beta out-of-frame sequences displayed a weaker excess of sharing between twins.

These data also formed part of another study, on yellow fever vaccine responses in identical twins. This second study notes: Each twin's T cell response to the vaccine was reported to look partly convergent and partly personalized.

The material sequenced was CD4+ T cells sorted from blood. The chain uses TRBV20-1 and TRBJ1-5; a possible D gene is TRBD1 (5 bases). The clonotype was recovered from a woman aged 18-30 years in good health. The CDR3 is CSARGGDQPQHF. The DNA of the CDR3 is TGCAGTGCTAGAGGGGGGGATCAGCCCCAGCATTTT.